Below, 16 T cell receptor beta chains from the same sample are listed, as sequenced in a study of T cell repertoires in cytomegalovirus infection. One entry per CDR3 protein results from TCRdb running MiXCR on the reads. This table has fewer than 850,000 distinct CDR3 sequences, almost 30% appearing once. No antigen has been assigned to these receptors. The specimen was cultured CD8+ T cells from PBMCs, collected from culture after CMV antigen stimulation. All receptors derive from a human donor in good health (CMV status not recorded). Some clones in this sample may be carry-over from other donors' samples.

The gene calls are TRBV6-2 or TRBV6-3 and TRBJ2-5; D tentatively fits TRBD1 or TRBD2 (5 bases each). Trimming left V 0 bases short and J 7 bases short, with 18 bases between. The CDR3 is 16 amino acids. Per germline, CDR1 MNHEY and CDR2 SVGEGT. CDR3 region: CASSYSPPVNGGTQYF. Written as DNA, the CDR3 is TGTGCCAGCAGTTACTCACCCCCGGTTAATGGGGGGACCCAGTACTTC.

The chain employs TRBV5-4 and TRBJ2-1; D is unclear. Germline V CDR1 and CDR2: SGHNT, YYREEE (reference sequence). The CDR3 loop spans 16 amino acids. Deletions cut 4 bases from V and 9 bases from J, with 23 bases between. CDR3 residues: CASSLKGRVKGGEQFF. The CDR3 DNA sequence: TGTGCCAGCAGCCTCAAAGGCCGGGTCAAAGGCGGTGAGCAGTTCTTC.

The sample holds a few counts of this clonotype. The chain links TRBV14 to TRBJ1-2; TRBD1 is a possible D gene (5 bases). CDR3 length: 17 amino acids. CDR1 and CDR2 from the germline V gene are SGHDN and FVKESK. V was trimmed by 1 base and J by 6 bases, leaving 21 bases between them. The CDR3 region is CASSQGGPGPKGNGYTF. The DNA of the CDR3 is TGTGCCAGCAGCCAAGGTGGACCGGGACCCAAAGGAAATGGCTACACCTTC. Based on the CDR3 plus reference TRBV14 and TRBJ1-2, the full variable domain is EAGVTQFPSHSVIEKGQTVTLRCDPISGHDNLYWYRRVMGKEIKFLLHFVKESKQDESGMPNNRFLAERTGGTYSTLKVQPAELEDSGVYFCASSQGGPGPKGNGYTFGSGTRLTVV.

For this clonotype: A junction boundary mismatches the germline segment, possibly from a read error. The chain recombines TRBV6-1 with TRBJ2-1; D gene ambiguous. The germline V gene has CDR1 MNHNS and CDR2 SASEGT. This CDR3 region has 13 residues. The CDR3 DNA is TGTGCCAGTAGTGAAGCGCGATGGTATGAGCAGTTCTTC. It encodes CASSEARWYEQFF.

V gene TRBV7-2 combines with J gene TRBJ1-2; D may be TRBD1 (6 bases). Trimming took off 4 bases at V and 3 bases at J, with 18 bases between the two ends. The CDR3 covers 16 residues. The germline gives CDR1 SGHTA, CDR2 FQGNSA. The CDR3: CASSSGHPEVYYGYTF. CDR3 DNA: TGTGCCAGCAGCTCGGGACACCCGGAGGTATACTATGGCTACACCTTC.

This rearrangement joins TRBV10-3 to TRBJ2-3, with 10 bases lining up with TRBD1. CDR1 and CDR2 (germline): ENHRY, SYGVKD. There are 17 residues in the CDR3. V was pared by 4 bases and J by 2 bases, with 9 bases of the junction left unmatched. The CDR3 nucleotides read TGTGCCATCAGTGTCTCCCCCGGGACAGGGGTCACAGATACGCAGTATTTT. It specifies CAISVSPGTGVTDTQYF.

CDR3 sequence reads: CASSLSLSSYNSPLHF. The CDR3 DNA follows: TGTGCCAGCAGTTTATCCCTAAGCTCCTATAATTCACCCCTCCACTTT. The V gene is TRBV27, the J gene TRBJ1-6, with D hard to call. Germline CDR1 and CDR2: MNHEY and SMNVEV (reference sequence). Trimming pared 0 bases from V and 0 bases from J, leaving 6 bases between. This CDR3 has 16 residues.

Remarks on this clonotype: The junction and the germline gene differ at one end; a read error may be behind it. The chain is built from TRBV6-8 and TRBJ1-5; the match to TRBD1 covers 8 bases. The CDR3 runs 14 residues. The germline gives CDR1 MNHGY, CDR2 SAAAGT. The CDR3, as DNA: TGTGCCTGCAGTCTAACAGGGGGGATACAGCCCCAGCATTTT. Its translation is CACSLTGGIQPQHF.

This clonotype came up once. V is TRBV6-2 or TRBV6-3 and J is TRBJ2-5; TRBD1 matches at 11 bases. CDR1 and CDR2 (germline): MNHEY, SVGEGT. This CDR3 spans 19 amino acids. V dropped 7 bases and J dropped 3; count of bases not matched to a gene: 19. The CDR3 region is CASTTDRGRGAVLEETQYF. The CDR3, as DNA: TGTGCCAGCACCACGGACAGGGGGCGAGGGGCTGTATTAGAAGAGACCCAGTACTTC.

On this clonotype: A much larger clone sits a single nucleotide away, making a read error possible. The V call is TRBV2, the J call TRBJ1-1; the D gene is possibly TRBD1 (5 bases). The germline V and J ends were trimmed by 6 bases and 3 bases, with 8 bases remaining between them. The CDR3 is made up of 12 amino acids. Germline CDR1 is SNHLY and CDR2 is FYNNEI. The CDR3 is CASRLRDTEAFF. CDR3 bases: TGTGCCAGCAGGCTCAGGGACACTGAAGCTTTCTTT.

V and J are TRBV29-1 and TRBJ2-7; either TRBD1 or TRBD2 may supply D (6 bases each). Germline V gene lookup returns CDR1 SQVTM and CDR2 ANQGSEA. Trimming left V 5 bases short and J 4 bases short, with 15 bases between. CDR3 size: 13 residues. The CDR3 region is CSVLGRGGYEQYF. DNA of the CDR3: TGCAGCGTTCTGGGCAGGGGAGGATACGAGCAGTACTTC.

The chain carries TRBV7-9 and TRBJ2-5, with 10 bases matching TRBD2. Germline loops: CDR1 SEHNR, CDR2 FQNEAQ (reference sequence). The junction had 11 bases not matched to a gene; V was cut back by 5 bases and J by 2 bases. CDR3 length: 17 amino acids. Here the CDR3 reads CASSVLAGAWSQETQYF. DNA of the CDR3: TGTGCCAGCAGCGTCCTAGCGGGGGCCTGGTCACAAGAGACCCAGTACTTC. Combining the CDR3 with reference TRBV7-9 and TRBJ2-5 gives the whole variable domain DTGVSQNPRHKITKRGQNVTFRCDPISEHNRLYWYRQTLGQGPEFLTYFQNEAQLEKSRLLSDRFSAERPKGSFSTLEIQRTEQGDSAMYLCASSVLAGAWSQETQYFGPGTRLLVL.

The rearrangement uses TRBV20-1 and TRBJ2-3; D unclear. The V end was cut by 0 bases, the J end by 0 bases, with 19 bases between. The CDR3 runs 18 residues. In germline, CDR1 is DFQATT, CDR2 SNEGSKA (reference sequence). The CDR3 region is CSARDWATPGISTDTQYF. The CDR3 coding sequence is TGCAGTGCTAGAGATTGGGCCACCCCTGGGATCAGCACAGATACGCAGTATTTT.

The J gene is TRBJ2-1, the V gene TRBV5-1; TRBD2 is a possible D gene (5 bases). Germline CDR1 is SGHRS and CDR2 is YFSETQ. The CDR3 extends over 14 amino acids. V was cut by 4 bases and J by 1 base, with 9 bases left in between. DNA for the CDR3: TGCGCCAGCAGCCCCGGGATATCCTACAATGAGCAGTTCTTC. This sequence encodes CASSPGISYNEQFF. Full variable domain (outside the CDR3, taken from reference TRBV5-1 and TRBJ2-1): KAGVTQTPRYLIKTRGQQVTLSCSPISGHRSVSWYQQTPGQGLQFLFEYFSETQRNKGNFPGRFSGRQFSNSRSEMNVSTLELGDSALYLCASSPGISYNEQFFGPGTRLTVL.

This chain joins TRBV28 and TRBJ1-5; possible D gene TRBD1, 6 bases. This CDR3 region has 15 residues. The V and J ends lost 2 bases and 5 bases respectively, with 13 bases between them. Germline CDR1 and CDR2: MDHEN and SYDVKM. CDR3 nucleotides: TGTGCCAGCAGTTTACCACAGGGAGAAGATCAGCCCCAGCATTTT. It encodes CASSLPQGEDQPQHF.

This clonotype occurred many times. The chain joins TRBV6-2 or TRBV6-3 to TRBJ2-1, with D possibly matching TRBD2 (6 bases). The CDR3 is 12 residues long. Germline CDR1 MNHEY, CDR2 SVGEGT. V was shortened by 4 bases and J by 7 bases, with 8 bases between the two germline ends. The CDR3 region is CASSWAGNEQFF. In DNA form, the CDR3 reads TGTGCCAGCAGTTGGGCGGGGAATGAGCAGTTCTTC.